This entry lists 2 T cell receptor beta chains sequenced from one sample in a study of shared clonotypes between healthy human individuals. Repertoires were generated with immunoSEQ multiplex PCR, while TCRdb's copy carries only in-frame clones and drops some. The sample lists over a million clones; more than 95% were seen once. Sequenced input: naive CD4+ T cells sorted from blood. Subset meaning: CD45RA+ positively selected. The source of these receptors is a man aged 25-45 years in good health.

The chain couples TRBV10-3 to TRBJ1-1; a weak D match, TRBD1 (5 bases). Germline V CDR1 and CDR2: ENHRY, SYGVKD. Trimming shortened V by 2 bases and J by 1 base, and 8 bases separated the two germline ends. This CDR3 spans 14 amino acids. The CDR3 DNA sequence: TGTGCCATCAGTGAGAGAGGACAGAACACTGAAGCTTTCTTT. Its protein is CAISERGQNTEAFF.

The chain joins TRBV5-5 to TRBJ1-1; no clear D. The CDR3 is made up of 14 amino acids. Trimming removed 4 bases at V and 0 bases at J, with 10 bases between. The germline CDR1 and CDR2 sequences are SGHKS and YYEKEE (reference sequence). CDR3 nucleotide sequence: TGTGCCAGCAGCCTCCAGTTCTTGAACACTGAAGCTTTCTTT. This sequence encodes CASSLQFLNTEAFF.